The 26 T cell receptor beta chains below were found in one sample sequenced in a study of vaccination and CD4 T cells after COVID-19. Their recognized antigens are unknown. Treatment described: roughly ten-day PBMC culture with coronavirus spike peptide pools or control peptides (ViraFEST assay). Sequenced with the Oncomine TCR Beta short-read assay was DNA taken from cultured CD4+ T cells. Using its own MiXCR run on the PCR reads, TCRdb lists one record per CDR3 protein. The sample includes approximately 20,000 distinct CDR3 sequences, 40% to 50% seen only once; the top ten take 7.2%. Source: CD4+ T cells from blood, cultured in vitro, taken after SARS-CoV-2 vaccination. These receptor sequences come from a human donor who had recovered from COVID-19.

There are a few counts of this clonotype. The CDR3 loop is CASSLVVESDSPLHF. The CDR3 nucleotides are TGTGCCAGCAGCTTAGTCGTGGAATCGGATTCACCCCTCCACTTT. The chain joins TRBV7-8 to TRBJ1-6; D is uncertain. Trimming removed 1 base from V and 8 bases from J, with 12 bases in between. This CDR3 has 15 residues. Germline CDR1 reads SGHVS; CDR2 reads FQNEAQ.

The rearrangement joins TRBV19 to TRBJ1-1, with D maybe TRBD1 (5 bases). Between the trimmed V and J ends, which lost 5 bases and 1 base, there was a span of 8 bases. The V gene's germline CDR1 is LNHDA and CDR2 SQIVND (reference sequence). The CDR3 covers 13 residues. The CDR3 sequence: CASSSTGNTEAFF. CDR3 sequence (DNA): TGTGCCAGTAGTTCCACAGGGAACACTGAAGCTTTCTTT.

The J gene is TRBJ1-2, the V gene TRBV11-3, with 7 bases matching TRBD1. CDR1 is SGHNT and CDR2 is YENEEA in the germline V gene. V lost 5 bases to trimming and J lost 13 bases; unmatched junction nucleotides: 13. This CDR3 contains 13 residues. CDR3 region: CASSSRTTGDATF. The CDR3 DNA follows: TGTGCCAGCAGCAGCCGGACCACAGGGGACGCCACCTTC. Full variable domain (outside the CDR3, taken from reference TRBV11-3 and TRBJ1-2): EAGVVQSPRYKIIEKKQPVAFWCNPISGHNTLYWYLQNLGQGPELLIRYENEEAVDDSQLPKDRFSAERLKGVDSTLKIQPAELGDSAVYLCASSSRTTGDATFGSGTRLTVV.

V and J are TRBV7-9 and TRBJ1-5, with D possibly being TRBD1 (6 bases). This CDR3 has 15 residues. Trimming removed 5 bases from V and 0 bases from J, with 11 bases in between. The V gene's germline CDR1 is SEHNR and CDR2 FQNEAQ (reference sequence). The CDR3 nucleotides read TGTGCCAGCAGCCCAGGGGACAATAGCAATCAGCCCCAGCATTTT. Protein sequence: CASSPGDNSNQPQHF.

The V call is TRBV20-1, the J call TRBJ2-2; D tentatively reads TRBD1 or TRBD2 (5 bases each). V lost 2 bases, J lost 6 bases, and 13 bases lay in between. CDR1 is DFQATT, CDR2 SNEGSKA, per germline (reference sequence). The CDR3 runs to 14 residues. CDR3 in DNA: TGCAGTGCTAGACGGGCTAGCAGGGCCGGGGAGCTGTTTTTT. It is translated as CSARRASRAGELFF.

This clonotype has a handful of counts. The chain joins TRBV19 to TRBJ2-5, with 8 positions matching TRBD1. V dropped 2 bases and J dropped 7; count of bases not matched to a gene: 15. The CDR3 has 17 amino acids. Germline V gene lookup returns CDR1 LNHDA and CDR2 SQIVND (reference sequence). Written as DNA, the CDR3 is TGTGCCAGTAGTATAATGGTTTATCAGGGGGCTGCCGGGACCCAGTACTTC. This encodes CASSIMVYQGAAGTQYF.

The J gene is TRBJ2-7, the V gene TRBV11-3, with 9 bases lining up with TRBD2. Trimming took 7 bases from V and 7 from J; bases not matched to a gene: 11. Looked up from germline, CDR1 is SGHNT and CDR2 is YENEEA. The CDR3 is 14 amino acids. For the CDR3, the DNA is TGTGCCAGCACCCCTGGGACTAGCAGTGATGAGCAGTACTTC. It specifies CASTPGTSSDEQYF. Together with reference TRBV11-3 and TRBJ2-7, the CDR3 gives the full variable domain: EAGVVQSPRYKIIEKKQPVAFWCNPISGHNTLYWYLQNLGQGPELLIRYENEEAVDDSQLPKDRFSAERLKGVDSTLKIQPAELGDSAVYLCASTPGTSSDEQYFGPGTRLTVT.

This clonotype has a handful of counts. The CDR3 loop reads CAWLRGTGGNAPYGYTF. In nucleotides, the CDR3 is TGTGCCTGGCTACGAGGGACAGGGGGCAATGCCCCTTATGGCTACACCTTC. This rearrangement joins TRBV30 to TRBJ1-2, with 12 bases lining up with TRBD1. Trimming removed 5 bases from V and 5 bases from J; junction bases left unmatched: 15. The CDR3 consists of 17 residues. Germline V gene sequence: CDR1 GTSNPN, CDR2 SVGIG (reference sequence).

CDR3 DNA sequence: TGCAGTGCTAACTTGATAGACCCCTTTTACAATGAGCAGTTCTTC. Protein sequence: CSANLIDPFYNEQFF. This rearrangement joins TRBV20-1 to TRBJ2-1, with D hard to call. Germline V CDR1 and CDR2: DFQATT, SNEGSKA (reference sequence). Trimming took off 4 bases at V and 4 bases at J, with 17 bases between the two ends. The CDR3 spans 15 residues.

The chain combines TRBV7-9 with TRBJ2-2; a weak D match, TRBD1 (6 bases). V lost 5 bases and J lost 5, with 15 bases in between. Germline CDR1 reads SEHNR; CDR2 reads FQNEAQ (reference sequence). The CDR3 sequence is 15 residues long. CDR3 in amino acids: CASSRPTTGTGELFF. CDR3 coding DNA: TGTGCCAGCAGCCGACCCACGACAGGAACCGGGGAGCTGTTTTTT.

This chain uses TRBV18 with TRBJ1-5; unclear D gene. CDR3 length: 14 amino acids. The V gene lost 5 bases and the J gene lost 0 bases, with 8 bases spanning the gap. Germline lookup yields CDR1 KGHSH and CDR2 LQKENI. The DNA for the CDR3 is TGTGCCAGCTCAGAGTTATATAGCAATCAGCCCCAGCATTTT. It yields the protein CASSELYSNQPQHF.

V and J are TRBV28 and TRBJ2-7; no clear D. The V gene's germline CDR1 is MDHEN and CDR2 SYDVKM. There are 14 residues in the CDR3. V was pared by 5 bases and J by 3 bases, with 14 bases between. CDR3 coding DNA: TGTGCCAGCAGTCCCTCTGCTACTCTCTACGAGCAGTACTTC. This sequence encodes CASSPSATLYEQYF.

The chain has TRBV27 and TRBJ1-5; 10 nucleotides agree with TRBD1. V dropped 10 bases and J dropped 7; count of bases not matched to a gene: 10. This CDR3 is 14 amino acids long. Germline V gives CDR1 MNHEY, CDR2 SMNVEV (reference sequence). The DNA for the CDR3 is TGTGCCATCTCTACTCCGGGACAGGGGCAGCCCCAGCATTTT. This encodes CAISTPGQGQPQHF.

The chain employs TRBV6-1 and TRBJ2-7; D is unresolved. CDR1 is MNHNS, CDR2 SASEGT, per germline. The V end lost 6 bases, the J end lost 2 bases, and 14 bases lay between the germline ends. There are 14 residues in the CDR3. CDR3 sequence reads: CASRDPRIPYEQYF. In nucleotides, the CDR3 is TGTGCCAGCAGAGACCCTCGAATCCCCTACGAGCAGTACTTC.

The chain joins TRBV20-1 to TRBJ1-1, with 8 bases that match TRBD1. Germline values: CDR1 DFQATT, CDR2 SNEGSKA (reference sequence). This CDR3 comprises 12 residues. V shed 6 bases and J 2 bases; nucleotides not matched to a gene: 2. The CDR3, as DNA: TGCAGTGCCGGACAGGGTAACACTGAAGCTTTCTTT. Protein: CSAGQGNTEAFF.

The chain recombines TRBV12-3 or TRBV12-4 with TRBJ2-5, with 8 bases lining up with TRBD1. The V gene end was trimmed by 6 bases and the J gene end by 5 bases; junction bases not matched to a gene: 8. The CDR3 sequence is 14 residues long. The CDR3 region is CASSPGGARETQYF. CDR3 nucleotides: TGTGCCAGCAGCCCAGGGGGCGCGAGGGAGACCCAGTACTTC.

This chain links TRBV28 with TRBJ2-7; 7 bases fit TRBD1. The germline gives CDR1 MDHEN, CDR2 SYDVKM. CDR3 length: 16 residues. Trimming took 6 bases from V and 7 from J; bases not matched to a gene: 18. CDR3 residues: CASSLGSTTGIGEQYF. CDR3 nucleotide sequence: TGTGCCAGCAGCCTAGGGTCAACGACAGGGATTGGAGAGCAGTACTTC.

This chain connects TRBV27 to TRBJ2-7; D may match TRBD1 or TRBD2 (6 bases each). The CDR3 runs 17 residues. Germline-derived CDR1 and CDR2 are MNHEY and SMNVEV (reference sequence). Trimming left V 5 bases short and J 6 bases short, with 26 bases between. CDR3 protein: CASSPKGTWGAQSEQYF. As DNA, the CDR3 is TGTGCCAGCAGTCCTAAGGGAACTTGGGGGGCGCAGAGCGAGCAGTACTTC.

This clonotype was detected a few times. The chain is built from TRBV28 and TRBJ2-5; TRBD1 agrees at 7 bases. The CDR3 length is 14 residues. Germline CDR1 and CDR2: MDHEN and SYDVKM. V was pared by 6 bases and J by 5 bases, with 9 bases of the junction left unmatched. CDR3 in DNA: TGTGCCAGCAGACCTCAAGGGGGCTTGGAGACCCAGTACTTC. Translation gives CASRPQGGLETQYF.

This clonotype occurred a few times. The chain employs TRBV19 and TRBJ1-3; D is unclear. The CDR3 spans 11 residues. CDR1 is LNHDA, CDR2 SQIVND, per germline (reference sequence). Trimming took 4 bases from V and 7 from J, leaving 5 bases between them. CDR3 sequence reads: CASSTQNTIYF. The CDR3 DNA sequence: TGTGCCAGTAGTACCCAGAACACCATATATTTT.

The chain recombines TRBV2 with TRBJ2-5; no clear D. The V and J ends lost 4 bases and 0 bases respectively, with 12 bases between them. Germline V CDR1 and CDR2: SNHLY, FYNNEI. This CDR3 comprises 15 residues. CDR3: CASSGTGNYQETQYF. DNA for the CDR3: TGTGCCAGCAGTGGAACCGGAAATTACCAAGAGACCCAGTACTTC.

This chain links TRBV10-3 with TRBJ2-5, with D uncertain. V lost 6 bases and J lost 1, with 15 bases in between. Germline loops: CDR1 ENHRY, CDR2 SYGVKD. The CDR3 runs to 15 residues. The CDR3 spells CAIRSTDSLQETQYF. CDR3 DNA: TGTGCCATCAGATCAACAGACTCCCTCCAAGAGACCCAGTACTTC.

The rearrangement uses TRBV12-3 or TRBV12-4 and TRBJ2-3, with TRBD2 matching 10 bases. The CDR3 covers 15 residues. With V trimmed by 6 bases and J by 2 bases, 5 bases remained unmatched. In DNA form, the CDR3 reads TGTGCCAGCAGGACCCTAGCGGGAGCCACAGATACGCAGTATTTT. Translating it yields CASRTLAGATDTQYF.

The rearrangement joins TRBV11-3 to TRBJ2-7, with 10 bases matching TRBD1. J was trimmed by 7 bases and V by 7 bases; bases with no gene match: 10. This CDR3 has 14 residues. Germline V gives CDR1 SGHNT, CDR2 YENEEA. DNA of the CDR3: TGTGCCAGCACGGCGGGACAGGGGACGGGGGAGCAGTACTTC. Translating gives CASTAGQGTGEQYF.

This clonotype has a single count. V gene TRBV5-1 combines with J gene TRBJ1-1; D possibly corresponds to TRBD1 (6 bases). There are 12 residues in the CDR3. Trimming stripped 8 bases from V and 3 bases from J, with 11 bases between. Germline lookup yields CDR1 SGHRS and CDR2 YFSETQ. CDR3 in amino acids: CASSGGDTEAFF. The CDR3 bases are TGCGCCAGTTCCGGGGGCGACACTGAAGCTTTCTTT.

This clonotype qualifies as medium-sized. The chain couples TRBV6-1 to TRBJ1-5; D remains unclear. Germline V gene lookup returns CDR1 MNHNS and CDR2 SASEGT. With 0 bases removed from V and 3 bases from J, the gap between germline ends came to 6 bases. This CDR3 spans 14 amino acids. The CDR3 DNA sequence: TGTGCCAGCAGTGAAGCGCAGTACAATCAGCCCCAGCATTTT. This encodes CASSEAQYNQPQHF.